These 26 T cell receptor beta chains share one sample of origin, sequenced in a study of identical twins. Via MiXCR, TCRdb re-called the 5' RACE reads, giving one row per CDR3 protein. This repertoire shows around 690,000 distinct CDR3 sequences, over 20% found once; its top ten account for approximately 4.5%. This same sample was also taken into another study, of T cells expressing NK-cell markers.

The sample taken for sequencing was PBMCs. The receptors were sampled from a woman aged 18-29 years in good health.

The chain couples TRBV5-1 to TRBJ1-2; TRBD1 might be the D (5 bases). Germline V gene data show CDR1 as SGHRS and CDR2 as YFSETQ. Trimming removed 3 bases at V and 8 bases at J, with 14 bases between. The CDR3 covers 13 residues. The CDR3, as DNA: TGCGCCAGCAGCTCACAGGATTCTTTCGGCTACACCTTC. This codes for CASSSQDSFGYTF.

There are a few counts of this clonotype. This rearrangement joins TRBV9 to TRBJ1-3, with 8 positions matching TRBD1. This CDR3 has 17 residues. V lost 2 bases to trimming and J lost 0 bases; unmatched junction nucleotides: 7. The germline V gene encodes CDR1 SGDLS and CDR2 YYNGEE. The CDR3, as DNA: TGTGCCAGCAGCGTCCGGGACAGGCCGAGCTCTGGAAACACCATATATTTT. Translation gives CASSVRDRPSSGNTIYF.

This clonotype was counted a few times. The chain couples TRBV29-1 to TRBJ1-2; 8 bases map to TRBD1. The CDR3 covers 11 residues. Looked up from germline, CDR1 is SQVTM and CDR2 is ANQGSEA. V trimming: 6 bases; J trimming: 8 bases; junction bases outside the gene matches: 5. CDR3 in amino acids: CSVGQGGGYTF. The CDR3 bases are TGCAGCGTCGGACAGGGTGGAGGCTACACCTTC.

The rearrangement links TRBV10-3 to TRBJ2-1; D is perhaps TRBD2 (7 bases). This CDR3 has 14 amino acids. Looked up from germline, CDR1 is ENHRY and CDR2 is SYGVKD. The germline V and J ends were trimmed by 7 bases and 9 bases, with 19 bases remaining between them. The CDR3 loop reads CAITGGSGGGEQFF. The CDR3 DNA follows: TGTGCCATCACGGGGGGCTCCGGAGGCGGTGAGCAGTTCTTC.

This clonotype was detected a few times. J is TRBJ1-3 and V is TRBV11-1; possible D gene TRBD1, 5 bases. Germline loops: CDR1 SGHAT, CDR2 FQDESV (reference sequence). V was shortened by 2 bases and J by 0 bases, with 23 bases between the two germline ends. This CDR3 is built from 20 residues. The CDR3 sequence is CASSLIGGEVGPASGNTIYF. In nucleotides, the CDR3 is TGTGCCAGCAGCTTAATCGGTGGGGAGGTGGGGCCTGCCTCTGGAAACACCATATATTTT.

For the CDR3, the DNA is TGTGCCACCAGTGATTTTGGTGGGGAGCTGTTTTTT. Protein sequence: CATSDFGGELFF. This chain uses TRBV24-1 with TRBJ2-2; D unresolved. Per the germline V gene, CDR1 is KGHDR and CDR2 is SFDVKD. Trimming stripped 1 base from V and 8 bases from J, with 4 bases between. The length of the CDR3 is 12 residues.

This sequence joins TRBV10-3 and TRBJ1-1, with D hard to call. Germline lookup yields CDR1 ENHRY and CDR2 SYGVKD. V was shortened by 4 bases and J by 2 bases, with 11 bases between the two germline ends. This CDR3 region has 14 residues. In DNA form, the CDR3 reads TGTGCCATCAGTGTTAAGGCGACAAACACTGAAGCTTTCTTT. The encoded protein is CAISVKATNTEAFF.

In its sample, this clonotype was seen a few times. J is TRBJ2-2 and V is TRBV29-1; maybe TRBD2 (5 bases). CDR1 is SQVTM, CDR2 ANQGSEA, per germline. Trimming pared 6 bases from V and 2 bases from J, leaving 10 bases between. This CDR3 comprises 13 residues. CDR3 amino acids: CSVRTDNTGELFF. The CDR3 DNA reads TGCAGCGTCCGGACTGATAACACCGGGGAGCTGTTTTTT.

Only one count was recorded for this clonotype. The chain joins TRBV7-2 to TRBJ2-1, with 12 nucleotides matching TRBD2. The length of the CDR3 is 17 residues. Germline CDR1 is SGHTA and CDR2 is FQGNSA. J gave up 5 bases and V 4 bases, and 9 bases lay outside the gene matches. DNA of the CDR3: TGTGCCAGCAGCTCGACCCCACTAGCGGGAGGCCACAATGAGCAGTTCTTC. This encodes CASSSTPLAGGHNEQFF.

The V call is TRBV29-1, the J call TRBJ1-5, with a possible D match to TRBD1 (5 bases). The CDR3 is 13 amino acids. Trimming took 5 bases from V and 2 from J, leaving 10 bases between them. The germline gives CDR1 SQVTM, CDR2 ANQGSEA. CDR3 amino acids: CSVSWGGNQPQHF. The DNA of the CDR3 is TGCAGCGTTAGCTGGGGGGGCAATCAGCCCCAGCATTTT.

There are a few counts of this clonotype. The V gene is TRBV7-9, the J gene TRBJ2-4; D possibly corresponds to TRBD1 (5 bases). The CDR3 is 15 residues long. Germline lookup yields CDR1 SEHNR and CDR2 FQNEAQ (reference sequence). The V gene lost 5 bases and the J gene lost 0 bases, with 11 bases spanning the gap. The CDR3 loop reads CASSPDSLAKNIQYF. DNA for the CDR3: TGTGCCAGCAGCCCTGACAGCCTAGCCAAAAACATTCAGTACTTC.

The chain recombines TRBV30 with TRBJ2-7, with D possibly matching TRBD1 (6 bases). Germline CDR1 reads GTSNPN; CDR2 reads SVGIG (reference sequence). CDR3 size: 11 residues. V was trimmed by 4 bases and J by 6 bases, leaving 10 bases between them. CDR3 protein: CAWTQGTEQYF. CDR3 coding DNA: TGTGCCTGGACCCAGGGGACCGAGCAGTACTTC.

The rearrangement joins TRBV28 to TRBJ2-7; D ambiguous. The CDR3 has 15 residues. Per the germline V gene, CDR1 is MDHEN and CDR2 is SYDVKM. The V and J ends lost 5 bases and 3 bases respectively, with 17 bases between them. The CDR3 nucleotides read TGTGCCAGCAGTATCGGGCCTCGAGGCAACTACGAGCAGTACTTC. The encoded protein is CASSIGPRGNYEQYF.

This clonotype appeared once. The V call is TRBV7-8, the J call TRBJ2-7, with 14 nucleotides matching TRBD2. V lost 10 bases to trimming and J lost 1 base; unmatched junction nucleotides: 6. The CDR3 runs 15 residues. Germline CDR1 reads SGHVS; CDR2 reads FQNEAQ. This CDR3 is CAISGLAGDSYEQYF. The CDR3 region has the DNA TGTGCCATCTCGGGACTAGCGGGAGATTCCTACGAGCAGTACTTC.

This clonotype was seen only a few times. The chain employs TRBV20-1 and TRBJ2-1; 7 bases align to TRBD1. V dropped 7 bases and J dropped 3; count of bases not matched to a gene: 15. This CDR3 spans 16 amino acids. Germline lookup yields CDR1 DFQATT and CDR2 SNEGSKA (reference sequence). In DNA, the CDR3 is TGCAGTGTCCGAAGTCGGGGCAGGGGGATCTACAATGAGCAGTTCTTC. Protein sequence: CSVRSRGRGIYNEQFF.

V and J are TRBV20-1 and TRBJ2-1; 10 nucleotides align to TRBD1. Germline CDR1 reads DFQATT; CDR2 reads SNEGSKA (reference sequence). The CDR3 runs 14 residues. The V and J ends lost 1 base and 10 bases, in that order; junction bases with no gene match: 7. The chain's CDR3 is CSARAGGQGREQFF. In nucleotides, the CDR3 is TGCAGTGCTAGAGCGGGGGGACAGGGGCGAGAGCAGTTCTTC.

The table lists this clonotype with a few counts. The gene calls are TRBV7-2 and TRBJ2-7; TRBD2 aligns across 9 bases. The CDR3 covers 15 residues. Germline V gene lookup returns CDR1 SGHTA and CDR2 FQGNSA. Trimming at V came to 1 base and at J to 5 bases, leaving 6 bases not matched to a gene. The CDR3: CASSLGAGGGHEQYF. The CDR3 nucleotides are TGTGCCAGCAGCTTAGGGGCGGGAGGGGGGCACGAGCAGTACTTC.

In DNA form, the CDR3 reads TGTGCCTTAACGCGGGAGGGCACAGATACGCAGTATTTT. Translated: CALTREGTDTQYF. The V and J genes are TRBV12-3 or TRBV12-4 and TRBJ2-3; TRBD2 agrees at 8 bases. J gave up 1 base and V 11 bases, and 5 bases lay outside the gene matches. This CDR3 contains 13 residues.

The rearrangement links TRBV9 to TRBJ1-1; D gene unclear. V shed 2 bases and J shed 4 bases, with 15 bases lying between them. CDR3 size: 15 residues. Germline V lookup: CDR1 SGDLS, CDR2 YYNGEE. This chain's CDR3 is CASSVGNGFATEAFF. The CDR3 bases are TGTGCCAGCAGCGTCGGGAACGGCTTCGCCACTGAAGCTTTCTTT.

Ten or more counts support this clonotype. An end of the junction differs from the germline gene, which may be a read error. The rearrangement links TRBV7-7 to TRBJ2-1; no clear D gene. This CDR3 is built from 15 residues. Germline V gene sequence: CDR1 SSHAT, CDR2 FNYEAQ (reference sequence). CDR3 loop: CASSSEPSPRNEQFF. Written as DNA, the CDR3 is TGTGCTAGCAGCTCCGAGCCGTCGCCCCGCAATGAGCAGTTCTTC.

The genes are TRBV27 and TRBJ1-1, with a tentative D call TRBD1 (6 bases). The CDR3 loop spans 13 amino acids. V dropped 6 bases and J dropped 7 bases, with 15 bases sitting between them. The germline V gene has CDR1 MNHEY and CDR2 SMNVEV (reference sequence). This chain's CDR3 is CASSGEGGYEAFF. The CDR3 coding sequence is TGTGCCAGCAGCGGGGAGGGGGGATATGAAGCTTTCTTT.

This chain uses TRBV20-1 with TRBJ2-1; TRBD2 matches 10 bases. V trimming: 5 bases; J trimming: 8 bases; junction bases outside the gene matches: 9. In germline, CDR1 is DFQATT, CDR2 SNEGSKA (reference sequence). The CDR3 runs 14 residues. As DNA, the CDR3 is TGCAGTGCTGAAATAGCGGGAGGACCCTATGAGCAGTTCTTC. Protein: CSAEIAGGPYEQFF.

This clonotype was observed a handful of times. The chain uses TRBV27 and TRBJ1-1, with no clear D. V was shortened by 8 bases and J by 1 base, with 5 bases between the two germline ends. In germline, CDR1 is MNHEY, CDR2 SMNVEV (reference sequence). CDR3 size: 11 residues. Here the CDR3 DNA reads TGTGCCAGCGCGAAGAACACTGAAGCTTTCTTT. Translation: CASAKNTEAFF.

This clonotype was recorded a few times. The rearrangement links TRBV20-1 to TRBJ2-3; 8 bases match TRBD2. Germline-derived CDR1 and CDR2 are DFQATT and SNEGSKA (reference sequence). Trimming cost V 6 bases and J 3 bases; bases outside gene matches: 11. The CDR3 length is 15 residues. The CDR3 reads CSAYPSGGRTDTQYF. DNA for the CDR3: TGCAGTGCATACCCTTCGGGGGGGCGTACAGATACGCAGTATTTT.

This clonotype came up a few times. The chain is built from TRBV5-1 and TRBJ1-6; 10 bases line up with TRBD1. V trimming: 1 base; J trimming: 13 bases; junction bases outside the gene matches: 5. CDR3 length: 14 amino acids. CDR1 is SGHRS, CDR2 YFSETQ, per germline. The CDR3 spells CASSLPDRGFPLHF. The CDR3 bases are TGCGCCAGCAGCTTGCCGGACAGGGGGTTTCCCCTCCACTTT.

In its sample, this clonotype was seen once. The V and J genes are TRBV5-1 and TRBJ2-7; perhaps TRBD2 as D (5 bases). Trimming removed 4 bases at V and 0 bases at J, with 11 bases between. Germline-derived CDR1 and CDR2 are SGHRS and YFSETQ. The CDR3 is 14 amino acids. CDR3 in DNA: TGCGCCAGCAGCAGGACTGACGGCTCCTACGAGCAGTACTTC. It encodes CASSRTDGSYEQYF.